In its sample, the clone carrying this T cell receptor (beta chain) was seen a few times. Its antigen remains unknown. The source of the sample is a study of cytomegalovirus exposure and HLA in healthy donors. Findings and limits, study-wide: In a later analysis, TCR beta V- and J-gene trimming was associated with a missense DCLRE1C variant. 164 TCR beta chains were listed as cytomegalovirus-associated. TCR beta V segments were, for the most part, productive about 87% or about 30% of the time in an earlier analysis. Common viral pathogens seemed, in a later analysis, to connect with several of the most significant clusters.

Primers included in the PCR were 60 Vbeta and 13 Jbeta primers. The protocol was immunoSEQ multiplex PCR, while the TCRdb copy is restricted to in-frame clones and leaves out a portion. The table has some 150,000 clones, roughly 60% seen once. The trim removed 5 bases at V and 4 bases at J, leaving 4 bases unmatched. This CDR3 is 13 amino acids long. Germline V gene sequence: CDR1 MNHNY, CDR2 SVGAGI (reference sequence). The clonotype comes from a woman aged 40 to 50 in good health and CMV-seronegative. The rearrangement links TRBV6-6 to TRBJ1-2, with 7 bases matching TRBD1. Sequenced material: PBMCs. The CDR3 sequence is CASSRRDSYGYTF. The CDR3 coding sequence is TGTGCCAGCAGTCGCCGGGACAGCTATGGCTACACCTTC.